The source of this T cell receptor beta chain is a study of CD8 T cells in Susac syndrome. Broader study findings: Repertoires of Susac syndrome CD4+ T cells lacked clonal expansion.

Germline assignment: CDR1 MDHEN and CDR2 SYDVKM. With 2 bases clipped from V and 6 bases from J, the junction kept 7 bases outside the gene matches. CDR3 length equals 15 residues. On this clonotype: The antigen is unknown.

RNA amounts of about 0.45 to 1 ug underwent reverse transcription with random hexamers. MiXCR, applied by TCRdb to the immunoSEQ multiplex PCR reads, yields one record per CDR3 protein. The sample has under 95,000 distinct CDR3 sequences; about 95% are singletons. Sequenced sample: CD4+ T cells from PBMCs. This chain uses TRBV28 with TRBJ1-5; TRBD1 matches 7 bases. This clonotype was obtained from a human donor with Susac syndrome. The DNA for the CDR3 is TGTGCCAGCAGTTTACGTAGGGGGCTGGGTCAGCCCCAGCATTTT. This encodes CASSLRRGLGQPQHF.